This T cell receptor beta chain was retrieved from a study of blood T cell repertoires in COVID-19. Whole-study context: Sources were T cells, B-cell-depleted T cells, or PBMCs; the material itself was cDNA or gDNA.

This CDR3 spans 18 amino acids. Under the authors' procedure: By means of reference gene primer amplification, nucleated cell counts were estimated. TCRdb's table, derived via immunoSEQ multiplex PCR, lists solely in-frame clones and lacks some. That table furnishes V, J and clone size, whereas the DNA furnished D and trimming. The sample records some 80,000 clones, approximately 79% being singletons. The sequence was collected from a woman aged 80 or older with active or convalescent COVID-19. The chain employs TRBV21-1 and TRBJ2-1; no check of the table's D call, TRBD1, against the DNA was made. TRBV21-1 is assigned pseudogene status. The sample taken for sequencing was peripheral blood. This CDR3 reads CASSPHADRDRGGDEQFF. The CDR3 DNA follows: TGTGCCAGCAGTCCCCACGCCGACCGGGACAGGGGTGGCGATGAGCAGTTCTTC.